This T cell receptor (beta chain) was profiled in a study of blood T cell repertoires in COVID-19. Study-wide background: The United States, Italy and Spain were the sources of the acute and convalescent COVID-19 samples. Sources were T cells, B-cell-depleted T cells, or PBMCs; the material itself was cDNA or gDNA.

Germline trimming cut 0 bases from V and 1 base from J; bases unmatched to any gene: 2. There are 15 residues in the CDR3. From germline, CDR1 is LNHNV and CDR2 YYDKDF (reference sequence). In the authors' methods: Reference gene primer amplification gave nucleated cell count estimates. The method was immunoSEQ multiplex PCR; TCRdb's version includes in-frame clones alone and lacks a portion of them. That table supplies the V and J calls and clone size; D and trimming were determined from the DNA. The repertoire has nearly 50,000 clones, about 83% of them found once; the top ten carry almost 6%. The gene calls are TRBV15 and TRBJ2-5, with TRBD2 identical over 7 bases. The material sequenced was peripheral blood. The receptor was isolated from a woman in her sixties or seventies with acute or convalescent COVID-19. CDR3 sequence reads: CATSREGGSQETQYF. For the CDR3, the DNA is TGTGCCACCAGCAGAGAAGGCGGGAGCCAAGAGACCCAGTACTTC.